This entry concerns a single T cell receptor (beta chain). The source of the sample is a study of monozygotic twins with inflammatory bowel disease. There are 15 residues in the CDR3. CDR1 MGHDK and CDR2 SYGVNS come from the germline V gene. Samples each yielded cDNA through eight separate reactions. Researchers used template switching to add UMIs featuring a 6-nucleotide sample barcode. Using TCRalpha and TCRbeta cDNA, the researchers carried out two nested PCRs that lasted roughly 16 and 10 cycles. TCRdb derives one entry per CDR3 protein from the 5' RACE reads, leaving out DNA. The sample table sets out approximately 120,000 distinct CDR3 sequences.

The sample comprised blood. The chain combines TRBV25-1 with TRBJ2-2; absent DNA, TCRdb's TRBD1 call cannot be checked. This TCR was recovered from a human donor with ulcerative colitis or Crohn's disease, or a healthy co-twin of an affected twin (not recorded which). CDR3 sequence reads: CASSESDRDTGELFF.